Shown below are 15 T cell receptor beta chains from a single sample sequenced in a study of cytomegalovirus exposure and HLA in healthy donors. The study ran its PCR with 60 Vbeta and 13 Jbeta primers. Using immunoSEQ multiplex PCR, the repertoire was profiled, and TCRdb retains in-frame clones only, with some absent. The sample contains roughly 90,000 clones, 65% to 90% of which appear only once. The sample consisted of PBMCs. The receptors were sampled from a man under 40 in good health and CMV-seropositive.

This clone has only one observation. The CDR3: CASSSSSGRAQGTGELFF. Here the CDR3 DNA reads TGTGCCAGCAGCTCCAGTAGCGGGAGGGCTCAGGGGACCGGGGAGCTGTTTTTT. The chain carries TRBV9 and TRBJ2-2; 11 positions agree with TRBD2. Germline V CDR1 and CDR2: SGDLS, YYNGEE. The trim removed 4 bases at V and 5 bases at J, leaving 13 bases unmatched. The CDR3 is 18 amino acids.

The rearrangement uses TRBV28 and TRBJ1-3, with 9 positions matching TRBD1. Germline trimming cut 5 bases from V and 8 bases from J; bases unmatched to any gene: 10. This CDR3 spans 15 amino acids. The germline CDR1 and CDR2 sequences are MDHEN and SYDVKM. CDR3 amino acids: CASSHGTGQIYTIYF. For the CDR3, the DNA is TGTGCCAGCAGTCACGGGACAGGGCAAATTTACACCATATATTTT.

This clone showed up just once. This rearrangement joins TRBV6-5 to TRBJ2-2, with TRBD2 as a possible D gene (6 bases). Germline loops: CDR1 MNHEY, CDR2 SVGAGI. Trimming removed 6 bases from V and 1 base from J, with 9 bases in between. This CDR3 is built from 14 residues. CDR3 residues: CASSRSGNTGELFF. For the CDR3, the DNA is TGTGCCAGCAGCCGTAGCGGGAACACCGGGGAGCTGTTTTTT.

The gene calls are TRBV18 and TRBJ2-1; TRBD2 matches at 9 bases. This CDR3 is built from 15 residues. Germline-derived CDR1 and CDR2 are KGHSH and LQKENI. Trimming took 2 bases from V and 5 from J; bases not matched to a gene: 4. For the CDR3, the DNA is TGTGCCAGCTCACCAGCGACTAGCGGACACAATGAGCAGTTCTTC. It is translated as CASSPATSGHNEQFF.

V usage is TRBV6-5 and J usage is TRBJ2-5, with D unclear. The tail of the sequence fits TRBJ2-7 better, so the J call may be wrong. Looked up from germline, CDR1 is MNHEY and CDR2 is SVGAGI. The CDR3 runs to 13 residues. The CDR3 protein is CASRVSSSYEQYF. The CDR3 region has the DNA TGTGCCAGCAGAGTCTCTAGCTCCTACGAGCAGTACTTC.

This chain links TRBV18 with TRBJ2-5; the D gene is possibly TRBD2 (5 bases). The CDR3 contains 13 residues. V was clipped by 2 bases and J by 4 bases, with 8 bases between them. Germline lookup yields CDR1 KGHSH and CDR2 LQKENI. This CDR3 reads CASSPGGGETQYF. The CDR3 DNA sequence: TGTGCCAGCTCACCAGGAGGCGGAGAGACCCAGTACTTC.

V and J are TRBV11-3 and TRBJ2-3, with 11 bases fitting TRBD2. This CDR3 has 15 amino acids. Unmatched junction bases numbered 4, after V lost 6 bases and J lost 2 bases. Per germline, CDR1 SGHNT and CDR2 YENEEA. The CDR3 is CASSMGLAVTDTQYF. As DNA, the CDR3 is TGTGCCAGCAGTATGGGACTAGCGGTCACAGATACGCAGTATTTT.

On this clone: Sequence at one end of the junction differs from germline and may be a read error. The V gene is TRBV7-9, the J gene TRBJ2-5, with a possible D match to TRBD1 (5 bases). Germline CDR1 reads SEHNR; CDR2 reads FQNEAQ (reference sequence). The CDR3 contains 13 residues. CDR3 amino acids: CSSSPQGTETQYF. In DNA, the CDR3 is TGTTCCAGCAGCCCTCAGGGCACCGAGACCCAGTACTTC.

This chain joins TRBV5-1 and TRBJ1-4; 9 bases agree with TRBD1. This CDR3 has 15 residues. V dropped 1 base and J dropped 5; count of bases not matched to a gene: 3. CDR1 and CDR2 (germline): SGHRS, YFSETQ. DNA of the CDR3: TGCGCCAGCAGCTTGCCCGGGACAGGGAATGAAAAACTGTTTTTT. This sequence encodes CASSLPGTGNEKLFF.

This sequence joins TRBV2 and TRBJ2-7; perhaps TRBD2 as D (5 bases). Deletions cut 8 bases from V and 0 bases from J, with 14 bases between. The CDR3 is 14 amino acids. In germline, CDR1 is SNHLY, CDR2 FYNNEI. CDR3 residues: CASGPGEISYEQYF. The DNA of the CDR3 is TGTGCCAGCGGTCCTGGGGAGATCTCCTACGAGCAGTACTTC. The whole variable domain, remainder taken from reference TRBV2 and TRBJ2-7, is EPEVTQTPSHQVTQMGQEVILRCVPISNHLYFYWYRQILGQKVEFLVSFYNNEISEKSEIFDDQFSVERPDGSNFTLKIRSTKLEDSAMYFCASGPGEISYEQYFGPGTRLTVT.

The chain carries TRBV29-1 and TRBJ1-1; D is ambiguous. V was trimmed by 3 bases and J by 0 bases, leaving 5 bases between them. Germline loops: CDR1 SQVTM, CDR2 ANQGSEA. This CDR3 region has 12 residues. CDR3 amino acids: CSVDEVNTEAFF. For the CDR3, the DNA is TGCAGCGTTGATGAGGTGAACACTGAAGCTTTCTTT.

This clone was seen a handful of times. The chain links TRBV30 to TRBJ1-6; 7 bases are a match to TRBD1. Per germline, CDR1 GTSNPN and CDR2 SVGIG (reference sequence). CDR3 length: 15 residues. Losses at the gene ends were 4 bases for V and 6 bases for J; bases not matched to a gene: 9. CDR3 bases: TGTGCCTGGACTAGAAGGGGGCTTCTTAATTCACCCCTCCACTTT. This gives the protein CAWTRRGLLNSPLHF.

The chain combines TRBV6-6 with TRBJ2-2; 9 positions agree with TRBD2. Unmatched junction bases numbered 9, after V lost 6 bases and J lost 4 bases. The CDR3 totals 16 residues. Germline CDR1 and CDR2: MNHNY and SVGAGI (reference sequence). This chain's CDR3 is CASRLRLAEGTGELFF. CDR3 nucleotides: TGTGCCAGCAGACTACGACTAGCGGAGGGCACCGGGGAGCTGTTTTTT.

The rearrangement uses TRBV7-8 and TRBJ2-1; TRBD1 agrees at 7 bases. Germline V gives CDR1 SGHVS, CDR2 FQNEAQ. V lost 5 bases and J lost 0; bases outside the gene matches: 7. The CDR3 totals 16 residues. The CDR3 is CASSPQQGSSYNEQFF. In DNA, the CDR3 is TGTGCCAGCAGCCCCCAACAGGGGAGCTCCTACAATGAGCAGTTCTTC.

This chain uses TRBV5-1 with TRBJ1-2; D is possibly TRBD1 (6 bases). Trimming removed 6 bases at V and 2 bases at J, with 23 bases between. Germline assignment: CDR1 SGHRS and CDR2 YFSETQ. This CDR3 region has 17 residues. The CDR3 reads CASIIAPGAYPNYGYTF. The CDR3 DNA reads TGCGCCAGCATCATTGCGCCAGGGGCTTATCCCAACTATGGCTACACCTTC.